This T cell receptor beta chain was identified during a study of blood T cell repertoires in COVID-19. Study-wide background: Acute-phase and convalescent COVID-19 samples originated in the United States, Italy and Spain. The cDNA or gDNA used as material had been derived from T cells, B-cell-depleted T cells, or PBMCs.

This CDR3 has 18 amino acids. Germline-derived CDR1 and CDR2 are SNHLY and FYNNEI. Authors' methods: Estimates of nucleated cell counts were drawn from the amplification of reference gene primers. The assay was immunoSEQ multiplex PCR, and TCRdb's table has in-frame clones only and misses some. The V and J calls and the clone size are those of that table, but D and trimming were determined from the DNA. The profile shows around 150,000 clones, more than 60% of them singletons. As for this clone: At one end, the junction sequence differs from germline, possibly due to a read error.

The sequencing input was peripheral blood. This clonotype was sampled from a man between 65 and 85 years old with acute or convalescent COVID-19. J is TRBJ2-3 and V is TRBV2, with TRBD2 identical over 11 bases. The CDR3 sequence is CACRPLAGGQPSTDTQYF. The CDR3 nucleotides read TGTGCCTGCAGGCCCCTAGCGGGGGGCCAACCTAGCACAGATACGCAGTATTTT.